The present TCR beta chain was sequenced within a study of blood T cell repertoires in COVID-19. Overall study: Acute and convalescent COVID-19 specimens originated in the United States, Italy and Spain. PBMCs, B-cell-depleted T cells, or T cells provided the cDNA or gDNA that made up the material.

Per the authors' pipeline: Scientists estimated how many nucleated cells there were by amplifying reference gene primers. Some clones are missing from TCRdb's copy, which holds only in-frame ones; the method was immunoSEQ multiplex PCR. From that table come the V and J calls and clone size; the DNA was used to work out D and trimming. The table lists about 190,000 clones, under 80% of them singletons. The V gene end was trimmed by 3 bases and the J gene end by 3 bases; junction bases not matched to a gene: 9. The CDR3 covers 16 residues. Per the germline V gene, CDR1 is KGHSH and CDR2 is LQKENI. The TCR was taken from a man between 45 and 60 years old who had recovered from COVID-19. The chain links TRBV18 to TRBJ1-1; 8 positions agree with TRBD1. The sequencing input was peripheral blood. Here the CDR3 reads CASSPSVGQGDTEAFF. In DNA form, the CDR3 reads TGTGCCAGCTCACCCTCCGTTGGACAGGGCGACACTGAAGCTTTCTTT.